Listed here are 8 T cell receptor beta chains from one sample, sequenced in a study of OX40 agonist ivuxolimab in advanced cancers. Library preparation employed the immunoSEQ multiplex PCR assay. TCRdb stores this immuneACCESS table with in-frame sequences only. Part of the clones is absent; in the studies checked, under half of the shortfall reflects unresolved V genes, and no reason is known for the rest. The sample includes around 75,000 clones, with nearly 90% observed a single time. The top ten clones comprise around 2.4% of the sample. Sample: CD4+ or CD8+ T cells sorted from blood, taken in a trial of the OX40 agonist ivuxolimab. The receptor set was obtained from an adult with an advanced solid tumor such as melanoma, head and neck, liver or kidney cancer.

V gene TRBV6-1 combines with J gene TRBJ1-3, with D hard to call. Germline V gene sequence: CDR1 MNHNS, CDR2 SASEGT. Trimming took off 2 bases at V and 0 bases at J, with 5 bases between the two ends. The CDR3 is 14 residues long. This CDR3 reads CASSERYSGNTIYF. CDR3 bases: TGTGCCAGCAGTGAAAGGTACTCTGGAAACACCATATATTTT.

The V gene is TRBV7-2, the J gene TRBJ2-1; maybe TRBD2 (6 bases). The CDR3 is 15 amino acids. V lost 7 bases, J lost 2 bases, and 15 bases lay in between. Germline V gene sequence: CDR1 SGHTA, CDR2 FQGNSA. The CDR3 nucleotides read TGTGCCAGCACCGTGTTCGGGAGCCCCTACAATGAGCAGTTCTTC. As protein: CASTVFGSPYNEQFF.

As regards this clone: An end of the junction does not agree with germline; a read error may underlie this. The V and J genes are TRBV6-1 and TRBJ2-6, with no clear D. The V gene's germline CDR1 is MNHNS and CDR2 SASEGT. The CDR3 is made up of 15 amino acids. The CDR3: CASSPRPSAANVLTF. The CDR3, as DNA: TGTGCCAGCAGTCCCCGCCCATCTGCGGCCAACGTCCTGACTTTC.

This chain connects TRBV6-6 to TRBJ1-2; unclear D gene. Trimming left V 2 bases short and J 3 bases short, with 13 bases between. Per germline, CDR1 MNHNY and CDR2 SVGAGI (reference sequence). There are 15 residues in the CDR3. The CDR3 sequence: CASSYLAVGDYGYTF. The CDR3 region has the DNA TGTGCCAGCAGTTACCTCGCGGTCGGGGACTATGGCTACACCTTC.

V usage is TRBV6-5 and J usage is TRBJ1-5; D is unclear. There are 13 residues in the CDR3. V lost 8 bases, J lost 4 bases, and 12 bases lay in between. Per germline, CDR1 MNHEY and CDR2 SVGAGI. CDR3 coding DNA: TGTGCCAGCGGGGTACTCGGAAATCAGCCCCAGCATTTT. Its protein is CASGVLGNQPQHF.

In this sample, this clone turned up once. In DNA, the CDR3 is TGTGCCAGCAGGATACAGGGGCGGTATGGCTACACCTTC. It specifies CASRIQGRYGYTF. V gene TRBV6-5 combines with J gene TRBJ1-2; 7 bases line up with TRBD1. With 6 bases clipped from V and 5 bases from J, the junction kept 6 bases outside the gene matches. The germline V gene encodes CDR1 MNHEY and CDR2 SVGAGI. CDR3 size: 13 residues.

The chain has TRBV15 and TRBJ2-3; 9 bases agree with TRBD2. The junction had 8 bases not matched to a gene; V was cut back by 1 base and J by 6 bases. The CDR3 has 16 amino acids. Germline assignment: CDR1 LNHNV and CDR2 YYDKDF (reference sequence). This CDR3 is CATSRGGSGGRDTQYF. The DNA of the CDR3 is TGTGCCACCAGCAGAGGTGGTAGCGGGGGACGGGATACGCAGTATTTT.

The chain recombines TRBV6-5 with TRBJ2-1, with 9 positions matching TRBD1. Per germline, CDR1 MNHEY and CDR2 SVGAGI. The CDR3 totals 16 residues. Trimming removed 3 bases from V and 2 bases from J; junction bases left unmatched: 5. The CDR3 region has the DNA TGTGCCAGCAGTTATCGGGACAGGGACGCCTACAATGAGCAGTTCTTC. This gives the protein CASSYRDRDAYNEQFF.